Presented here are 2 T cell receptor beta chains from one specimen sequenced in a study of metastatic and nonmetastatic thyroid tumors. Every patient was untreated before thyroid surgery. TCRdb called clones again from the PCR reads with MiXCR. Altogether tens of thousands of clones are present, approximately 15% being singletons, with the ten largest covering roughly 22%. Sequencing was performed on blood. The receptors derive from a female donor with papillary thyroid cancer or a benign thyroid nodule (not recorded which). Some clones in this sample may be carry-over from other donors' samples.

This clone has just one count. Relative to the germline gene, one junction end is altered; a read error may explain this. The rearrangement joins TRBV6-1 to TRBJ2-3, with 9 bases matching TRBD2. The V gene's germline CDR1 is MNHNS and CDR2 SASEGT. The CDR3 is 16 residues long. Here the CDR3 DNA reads TGTGTCAGCAGTGAAGGAATTAGCGGGGGCGCAGATACGCAGTATTTT. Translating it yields CVSSEGISGGADTQYF.

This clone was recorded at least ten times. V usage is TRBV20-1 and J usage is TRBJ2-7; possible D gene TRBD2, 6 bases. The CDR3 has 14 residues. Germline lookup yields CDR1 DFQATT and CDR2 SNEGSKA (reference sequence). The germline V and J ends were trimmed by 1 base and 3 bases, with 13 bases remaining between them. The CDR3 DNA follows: TGCAGTGCTAGAGGAACGGGGGATGACTACGAGCAGTACTTC. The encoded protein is CSARGTGDDYEQYF.